The rows below give T cell receptor beta chains drawn from one sample of a study of brain T cells in children with intractable seizures. Measured with immunoSEQ multiplex PCR; TCRdb has only the in-frame clones, and not every one. The repertoire holds 50,000 to 75,000 clones, with 90% to 97% as singletons. The sequenced sample was peripheral blood, obtained at surgery. The source is a boy under two years old with focal cortical dysplasia and intractable seizures. The CDR3 runs from the conserved cysteine through the conserved F or W. Fields, in order: J gene, D gene, V gene, clone size, CDR3 DNA, CDR3 protein. A D gene is named only where the DNA matches it firmly. Rows give clone size only sometimes, using once, few, many, or a class for an expanded clone.

>TRBJ2-7|-|TRBV6-5|-
TGTGCCAGCAGTTACACCAGGATGGGCTCGGGCGAGCAGTACTTC
CASSYTRMGSGEQYF
>TRBJ2-1|TRBD2|TRBV27|-
TGTGCCAGCAGTTTAAGATCGGGGGGGGGCTTCTACAATGAGCAGTTCTTC
CASSLRSGGGFYNEQFF
>TRBJ2-7|-|TRBV10-1|few
TGCGCCAGCAGAGGAGCGCGCGAGCAGTACTTC
CASRGAREQYF
>TRBJ2-3|-|TRBV4-2|-
TGTGCCAGCAGCCAAGATCTAGCGAGGGATACGCAGTATTTT
CASSQDLARDTQYF
>TRBJ2-2|-|TRBV11-1|-
TGTGCCAGCAGCAGGGCCACGAACACCGGGGAGCTGTTTTTT
CASSRATNTGELFF
>TRBJ1-5|-|TRBV20-1|-
TGCAGTGCTAGTTCGGGCATACCTAGGGGAAGCAATCAGCCCCAGCATTTT
CSASSGIPRGSNQPQHF
>TRBJ1-2|TRBD1|TRBV24-1|-
TGTGCCACCAGTGATGGCCCACAGACAGGGGGCTACACCTTC
CATSDGPQTGGYTF
>TRBJ2-7|-|TRBV5-4|-
TGTGCCACCAGGAAAAGCCGCGGCTACGAGCAGTACTTC
CATRKSRGYEQYF
>TRBJ1-3|-|TRBV19|-
TGTGCCAGTACTTTTCGGTCTGGTGCAGTCTCTGCTGGAAACACCATATATTTT
CASTFRSGAVSAGNTIYF
>TRBJ2-5|-|TRBV13|-
TGTGCCAGCAGCCCGGGTGGAGGGGCAGAGACCCAGTACTTC
CASSPGGGAETQYF
>TRBJ2-1|TRBD2|TRBV19|-
TGTGCCAGTAGTTCGGGACTAGCGGGCAATGAGCAGTTCTTC
CASSSGLAGNEQFF
>TRBJ2-7|TRBD1|TRBV10-3|-
TGTGCCATCGGCGGGACAGGTGTTACCTACGAGCAGTACTTC
CAIGGTGVTYEQYF
>TRBJ1-5|TRBD1|TRBV28|once
TGTGCCAGCAGTTTCCTCAGGACAGGGGATCAGCCCCAGCATTTT
CASSFLRTGDQPQHF
>TRBJ2-3|-|TRBV5-5|-
TGTGCCAGCAGCTTGATTAGCGGCCCCACAGATACGCAGTATTTT
CASSLISGPTDTQYF
>TRBJ2-3|-|TRBV5-1|-
TGCGCCAGCAGCCCCACGACGGGGAGTACAGGCACAGATACGCAGTATTTT
CASSPTTGSTGTDTQYF
>TRBJ1-2|-|TRBV6-1|-
TGTGCCAGCAGTGAATTCCCGCAGGGGAAGGTCTATGGCTACACCTTC
CASSEFPQGKVYGYTF
>TRBJ2-6|TRBD1|TRBV3-1/TRBV3-2|-
TGTGCCAGCAGCAGACAGGGGGCGCCCGGGGCCAACGTCCTGACTTTC
CASSRQGAPGANVLTF
>TRBJ1-6|-|TRBV4-2|-
TGTGCCAGCAGCCAAGATTATGGACAAAGCCCTTCACCCCTCCACTTT
CASSQDYGQSPSPLHF
>TRBJ2-1|-|TRBV28|-
TGTGCCAGCAGTTTCTTCGGAGGTCTCAATGAGCAGTTCTTC
CASSFFGGLNEQFF
>TRBJ1-2|-|TRBV4-3|-
TGCGCCAGCAGCCAAGACGACAATAACTATGGCTACACCTTC
CASSQDDNNYGYTF